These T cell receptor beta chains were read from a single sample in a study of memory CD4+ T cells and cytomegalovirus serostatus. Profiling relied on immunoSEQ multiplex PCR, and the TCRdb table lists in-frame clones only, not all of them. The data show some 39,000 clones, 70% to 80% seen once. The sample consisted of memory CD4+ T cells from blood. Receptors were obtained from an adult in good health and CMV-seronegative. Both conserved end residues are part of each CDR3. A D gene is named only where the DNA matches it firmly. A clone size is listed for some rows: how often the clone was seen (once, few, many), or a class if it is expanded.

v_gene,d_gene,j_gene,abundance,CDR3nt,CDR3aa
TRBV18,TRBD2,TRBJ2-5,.,TGTGCCAGCTCACCACAATACTTAGCGGGCGCGTACCAAGAGACCCAGTACTTC,CASSPQYLAGAYQETQYF
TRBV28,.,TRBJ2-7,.,TGTGCCAGCAACAGACAGGTGAGATACGAGCAGTACTTC,CASNRQVRYEQYF
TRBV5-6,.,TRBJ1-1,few,TGTGCCAGCAGCTTGGGGCAGGGAGCTCGCCAAGCTTTCTTT,CASSLGQGARQAFF
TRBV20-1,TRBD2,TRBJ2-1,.,TGCAGTGCTAGAGGACTAGCGGAGCAGTTCTTC,CSARGLAEQFF
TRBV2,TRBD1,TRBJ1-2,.,TGTGCCAGCAGTGGTCAGGGGGCGCGGTATGGCTACACCTTC,CASSGQGARYGYTF
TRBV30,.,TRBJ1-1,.,TGTGCCTGGAGTGTAATCAGGGCGTCCGGCACTGAAGCTTTCTTT,CAWSVIRASGTEAFF
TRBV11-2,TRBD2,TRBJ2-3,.,TGTGCCAGCAGCTTCACTAGCGGGGGGAGGGATACGCAGTATTTT,CASSFTSGGRDTQYF
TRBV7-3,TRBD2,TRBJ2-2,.,TGTGCCAGCAGCTCCGGGACTAGGTTCCCCGGGGAGCTGTTTTTT,CASSSGTRFPGELFF
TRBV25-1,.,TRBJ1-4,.,TGTGCCAGCAGTGTCGGATTGAGGAGGGGACGACAGAATGAAAAACTGTTTTTT,CASSVGLRRGRQNEKLFF
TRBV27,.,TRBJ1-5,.,TGTGCCACCCATTCGACAGGCAGACTAGGCAATCAGCCCCAGCATTTT,CATHSTGRLGNQPQHF
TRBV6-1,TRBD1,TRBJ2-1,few,TGTGCCACCAGCCGGGACAGGGGGGTTAATGAGCAGTTCTTC,CATSRDRGVNEQFF
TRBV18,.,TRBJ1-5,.,TGTGCCAGCTCACCTAGGGACGGCCCGAAGCATTTT,CASSPRDGPKHF
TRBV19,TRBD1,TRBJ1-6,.,TGTGCCAGTACCCCGGACAGGTTTGGTTCACCCCTCCACTTT,CASTPDRFGSPLHF
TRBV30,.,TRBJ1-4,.,TGTGCCTGGAGTGTATTCGGGACAACTAATGAAAAACTGTTTTTT,CAWSVFGTTNEKLFF
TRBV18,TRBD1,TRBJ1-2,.,TGTGCCAGCTCACCGACAGGGAAGTCGGATGGCTACACCTTC,CASSPTGKSDGYTF
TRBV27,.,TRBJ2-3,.,TGTGCCAGCAGTCTCGACTTGCTTGATACGCAGTATTTT,CASSLDLLDTQYF
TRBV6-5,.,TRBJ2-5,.,TGTGCCAGCAGTTTGGCCCTAGGACAGGAGACCCAGTACTTC,CASSLALGQETQYF
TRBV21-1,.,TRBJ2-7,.,TGTGCCCCCGGGGGGGATAAGGGGGAGCAGTACTTC,CAPGGDKGEQYF
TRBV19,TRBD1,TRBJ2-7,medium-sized,TGTGCCAGTAGAACCAAATCAACAGGGGCCTACGAGCAGTACTTC,CASRTKSTGAYEQYF
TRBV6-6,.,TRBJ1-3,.,TGTGCCAGCACCGTGGGGCGCTCTGGAAACACCATATATTTT,CASTVGRSGNTIYF
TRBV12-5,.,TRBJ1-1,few,TGTGCTAGTGGTTTTGGTCGGGAGCAAAGGACTGAAGCTTTCTTT,CASGFGREQRTEAFF
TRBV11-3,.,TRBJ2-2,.,TGTGCCAGCAGCTTAGCCATCACCGGGGAGCTGTTTTTT,CASSLAITGELFF
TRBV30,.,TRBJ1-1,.,TGTGCCTGGAGTGTACGGGGTTCGAGGACAGACCAAGCTTTCTTT,CAWSVRGSRTDQAFF
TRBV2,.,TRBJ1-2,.,TGTGCCAGCAGTGAGTATGCTGGCTACACCTTC,CASSEYAGYTF
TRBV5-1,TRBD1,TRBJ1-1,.,TGCGCCAGCAGCCGTACAGGGGGCTATGACACTGAAGCTTTCTTT,CASSRTGGYDTEAFF
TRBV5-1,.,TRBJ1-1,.,TGCGCCAGCAGCACACCGAACACTGAAGCTTTCTTT,CASSTPNTEAFF
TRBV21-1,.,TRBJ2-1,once,TGTGCCAGCCCAACGCTCGTAGACAATGAGCAGTTCTTC,CASPTLVDNEQFF
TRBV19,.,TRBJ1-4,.,TGTGCCAGTAGTGCCCCGGGCCGCCCTGAAAAACTGTTTTTT,CASSAPGRPEKLFF
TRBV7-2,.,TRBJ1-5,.,TGTGCCAGCAGCTTTGGGGATCAGCCCCAGCATTTT,CASSFGDQPQHF
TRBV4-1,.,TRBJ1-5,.,TGCGCCAGCAGCCAAGAGGGGGGGATCCGGCCCCAGCATTTT,CASSQEGGIRPQHF
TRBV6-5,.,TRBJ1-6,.,TGTGCCAGCAGCCAGACCCTATCACCCCTCCACTTT,CASSQTLSPLHF
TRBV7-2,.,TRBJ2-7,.,TGTGCCAGCAGCTTAACGGGGTACGAGCAGTACTTC,CASSLTGYEQYF
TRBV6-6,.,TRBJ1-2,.,TGTGCCAGCAGTTACTCGACCTCCCTCGTACATGGCTACACCTTC,CASSYSTSLVHGYTF
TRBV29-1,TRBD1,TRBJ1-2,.,TGCAGCGTCGGGACAGAGAGTAACACCTTC,CSVGTESNTF
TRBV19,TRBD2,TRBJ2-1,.,TGTGCCAGTAGATTTGGAGCTAGCGGGGGGGCGGGTGAGCAGTTCTTC,CASRFGASGGAGEQFF